This T cell receptor (beta chain) was sequenced for a study of PD-L1 blockade in urothelial cancer. Study in general: At 3 weeks (second dose) and 6 weeks after starting treatment, blood was analyzed. Blood yielded a median of roughly 140,000 T cells per sample.

Study-level points and caveats: Pretreatment clonality of the blood TCR repertoire below the median was predictive of superior survival.

Only in-frame clones appear in the TCRdb table, and some are missing; sequencing was by immunoSEQ multiplex PCR. This table has 40,000 to 45,000 clones, around 82% appearing once. Time point defined: peripheral blood 6 weeks after treatment start. The CDR3 runs to 16 residues. Trimming stripped 0 bases from V and 1 base from J, with 13 bases between. The germline gives CDR1 MNHEY, CDR2 SVGAGI. This clone was counted a single time. Its antigen is undetermined. This TCR derives from a man in his 60s with urothelial cancer. This specimen consisted of PBMCs, obtained around atezolizumab (anti-PD-L1) treatment. The V gene is TRBV6-5, the J gene TRBJ2-7; tentative D call: TRBD1 (5 bases). CDR3 in amino acids: CASSYSSPGRSYEQYF. For the CDR3, the DNA is TGTGCCAGCAGTTACTCGAGCCCAGGGCGGTCCTACGAGCAGTACTTC.